Presented here are 4 T cell receptor beta chains from one specimen sequenced in a study of vaccination effects on CD4 cells after COVID-19. Repertoires were generated with immunoSEQ multiplex PCR, while TCRdb's copy carries only in-frame clones and drops some. Altogether 77,000 or so clones are present, around 78% being singletons, with the ten largest covering approximately 10%. ViraFEST used viral peptide pools to expand antigen-specific CD4+ T cells before sequencing. CD4+ T cell isolation took place after less than 13 days of culture. Negative nucleocapsid antibody tests before and after vaccination confirmed no previous SARS-CoV-2 infection. For these receptors, no antigen is known. The source was CD4+ T cells from PBMCs cultured with SARS-CoV-2 spike peptides, collected before COVID-19 vaccination. The receptors originated from a human donor who received a COVID-19 vaccine.

The genes are TRBV24-1 and TRBJ2-3; D is possibly TRBD1 (6 bases). Germline V lookup: CDR1 KGHDR, CDR2 SFDVKD. The CDR3 runs to 15 residues. Trimming left V 4 bases short and J 5 bases short, with 15 bases between. Here the CDR3 reads CATSDPQGPGDTQYF. The CDR3 bases are TGTGCCACCAGTGACCCCCAGGGGCCCGGAGATACGCAGTATTTT.

J is TRBJ1-3 and V is TRBV9, with D perhaps matching TRBD1 (5 bases). CDR1 is SGDLS and CDR2 is YYNGEE in the germline V gene. V lost 0 bases and J 4 bases, leaving 14 bases between the germline ends. The CDR3 covers 16 residues. Written as DNA, the CDR3 is TGTGCCAGCAGCGTAGACCTCGGGGGTTCGGGAAACACCATATATTTT. Its protein is CASSVDLGGSGNTIYF.

V is TRBV12-5 and J is TRBJ1-5; D is possibly TRBD1 (5 bases). Per the germline V gene, CDR1 is LGHNT and CDR2 is FRNRAP. The CDR3 is 16 amino acids. V dropped 1 base and J dropped 5 bases, with 15 bases sitting between them. The CDR3 here is CASGLEGGREDQPQHF. The CDR3 DNA sequence: TGTGCTAGTGGTTTGGAAGGCGGCAGGGAAGATCAGCCCCAGCATTTT.

This chain connects TRBV4-1 to TRBJ2-1; 7 nucleotides match TRBD1. This CDR3 comprises 18 residues. After removal of 2 bases from V and 3 bases from J, the junction contained 13 bases not matched to a gene. Germline values: CDR1 MGHRA, CDR2 YSYEKL. The CDR3 reads CASSQQVPRTGRYNEQFF. DNA of the CDR3: TGCGCCAGCAGCCAACAAGTCCCTCGGACAGGCCGCTACAATGAGCAGTTCTTC.